The clone carrying this T cell receptor beta chain has at least ten counts. Its target is not known. Individual cDNA molecules carried attached unique molecular identifiers. TCRdb redid the calling of the 5' RACE reads with MiXCR, one entry per CDR3 protein. Among tens of thousands of distinct CDR3 sequences listed, roughly 4.5% were seen once. The data stem from a study of early T cells in non-severe SARS-CoV-2 infection. For the study at large: Sequencing used unsorted whole-blood bulk RNA, so chains lack pairing. Broader study findings: CD4 and private specificities were missed by VDJdb matching, which favored anti-spike CD8 responses.

The clonotype was recovered from an adult who was a healthcare worker with PCR-confirmed SARS-CoV-2 infection or an uninfected control (not recorded which). Sequenced here: whole blood, sampled at baseline.

CDR3 coding DNA: TGCGCCAGCAGCCAAGATTGGGGGATTCGTACAGATACGCAGTATTTT. It translates to CASSQDWGIRTDTQYF. This chain connects TRBV4-1 to TRBJ2-3; the D call may be TRBD1 or TRBD2 (5 bases each). The V and J ends lost 0 bases and 3 bases respectively, with 13 bases between them. The germline gives CDR1 MGHRA, CDR2 YSYEKL. The CDR3 covers 16 residues.